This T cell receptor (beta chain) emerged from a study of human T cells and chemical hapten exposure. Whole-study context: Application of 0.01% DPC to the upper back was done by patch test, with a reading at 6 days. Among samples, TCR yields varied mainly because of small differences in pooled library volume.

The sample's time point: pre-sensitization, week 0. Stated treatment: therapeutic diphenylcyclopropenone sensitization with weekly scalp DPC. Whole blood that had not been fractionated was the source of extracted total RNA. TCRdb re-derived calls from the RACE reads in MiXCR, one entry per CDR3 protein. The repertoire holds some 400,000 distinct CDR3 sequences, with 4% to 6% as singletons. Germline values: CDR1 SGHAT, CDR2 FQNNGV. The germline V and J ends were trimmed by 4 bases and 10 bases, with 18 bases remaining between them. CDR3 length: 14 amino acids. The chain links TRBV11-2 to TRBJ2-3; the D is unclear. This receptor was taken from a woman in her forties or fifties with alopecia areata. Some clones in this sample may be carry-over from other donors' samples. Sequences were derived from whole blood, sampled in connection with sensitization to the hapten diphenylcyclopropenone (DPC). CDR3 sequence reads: CASSSASTPGPQYF. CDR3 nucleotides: TGTGCCAGCAGCTCCGCCTCCACCCCAGGACCGCAGTATTTT.